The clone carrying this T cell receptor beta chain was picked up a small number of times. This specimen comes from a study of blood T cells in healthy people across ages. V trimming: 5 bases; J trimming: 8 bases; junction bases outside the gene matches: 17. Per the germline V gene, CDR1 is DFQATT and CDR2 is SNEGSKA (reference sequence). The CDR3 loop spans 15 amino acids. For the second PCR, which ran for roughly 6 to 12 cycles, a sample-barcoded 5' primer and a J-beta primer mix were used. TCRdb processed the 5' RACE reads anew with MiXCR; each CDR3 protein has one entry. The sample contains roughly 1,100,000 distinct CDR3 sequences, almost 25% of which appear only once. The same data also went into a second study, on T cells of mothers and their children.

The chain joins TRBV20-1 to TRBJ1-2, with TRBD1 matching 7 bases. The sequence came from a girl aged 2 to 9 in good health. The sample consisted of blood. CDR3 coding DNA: TGCAGTGCTCGCCCTGAGGGACAGTTCTTTGGGGGCTACACCTTC. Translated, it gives CSARPEGQFFGGYTF.